This T cell receptor beta chain was identified during a study of cytomegalovirus exposure and HLA in healthy donors. The CDR3 consists of 15 residues. The germline V gene encodes CDR1 SGHTS and CDR2 YDEGEE. The J segment lost 4 bases and the V segment lost 3 bases, leaving 9 bases of the junction unmatched. General study findings and limits: A later analysis found most CMV-associated TCR beta chains apparently HLA-restricted.

With regard to this clone: Its matching antigen is unknown.

Primers for the PCR totalled 60 Vbeta and 13 Jbeta. Clones were sequenced by immunoSEQ multiplex PCR, and TCRdb holds only the in-frame ones, with some missing. The sample contains 150,000 to 200,000 clones, roughly 80% of which appear only once. Sequenced material: PBMCs. The chain employs TRBV5-8 and TRBJ2-7; 8 bases are shared with TRBD1. The sequence was collected from a female donor in good health and CMV-seronegative. CDR3 protein: CASSYRGTGVYEQYF. CDR3 sequence (DNA): TGTGCCAGCAGCTACCGCGGGACAGGAGTATACGAGCAGTACTTC.